These 18 T cell receptor beta chains originate from one sample sequenced in a study of T cells in Graves' hyperthyroidism and ophthalmopathy. Amplified TCR beta CDR3 regions derived from RNA transcripts. The HTBI set primed first-round TCR CDR3 RT-PCR. TCRdb analysed the multiplex PCR reads with MiXCR anew, one entry per CDR3 protein. Here the sample spans 600,000 or so distinct CDR3 sequences, roughly 17% being singletons. What was sequenced was blood. The receptor source for this set is a woman aged 30 to 39 with Graves' hyperthyroidism.

A few counts support this clonotype. The CDR3 nucleotides read TGCAGCGTTGATAACGGGCCCCACGAGCAGTACTTC. As protein: CSVDNGPHEQYF. This chain links TRBV20-1 with TRBJ2-7, with D unclear. Per the germline V gene, CDR1 is DFQATT and CDR2 is SNEGSKA (reference sequence). CDR3 length equals 12 residues.

This clonotype was detected ten times or more. V usage is TRBV3-1 and J usage is TRBJ2-1, with 8 bases that match TRBD2. Germline V gene sequence: CDR1 LGHDT, CDR2 YNNKEL (reference sequence). The J segment lost 7 bases and the V segment lost 8 bases, leaving 7 bases of the junction unmatched. The CDR3 contains 13 residues. The CDR3 DNA follows: TGTGCCAGCCGGGCGGGAGGACGGAATGAGCAGTTCTTC. Amino acid sequence: CASRAGGRNEQFF.

This clonotype was counted a few times. At one end the junction does not follow the germline gene, possibly because of a read error. The rearrangement joins TRBV28 to TRBJ1-4; D unclear. CDR1 MDHEN and CDR2 SYDVKM come from the germline V gene. The CDR3 length is 15 residues. The DNA for the CDR3 is TGTGCCAGCAGTTCTCAGGCTACAACTAATGAGAAACTGTTTTTT. Amino acids: CASSSQATTNEKLFF.

The V gene is TRBV29-1, the J gene TRBJ2-7; TRBD1 aligns across 10 bases. The CDR3 covers 13 residues. CDR1 and CDR2 from the germline V gene are SQVTM and ANQGSEA. V was pared by 7 bases and J by 4 bases, with 7 bases of the junction left unmatched. CDR3 protein: CSGGDRGGYEQYF. DNA for the CDR3: TGCAGCGGCGGGGACAGGGGAGGGTACGAGCAGTACTTC.

This clonotype was recorded at least ten times. The rearrangement links TRBV29-1 to TRBJ2-7; the D is unclear. CDR3 size: 12 residues. Between the trimmed V and J ends, which lost 4 bases and 2 bases, there was a span of 9 bases. Germline CDR1 is SQVTM and CDR2 is ANQGSEA. In DNA, the CDR3 is TGCAGCGTTGTTGCAGGCCCCTACGAGCAGTACTTC. Encoded protein: CSVVAGPYEQYF.

The sample holds many counts of this clonotype. CDR3: CASSRLPSSYEQYF. The DNA for the CDR3 is TGTGCCAGCAGCAGGTTACCATCCTCCTACGAGCAGTACTTC. V is TRBV11-2 and J is TRBJ2-7; D is unresolved. Trimming left V 5 bases short and J 0 bases short, with 11 bases between. The CDR3 loop spans 14 amino acids. Germline CDR1 is SGHAT and CDR2 is FQNNGV.

This clonotype turned up a few times. This chain joins TRBV18 and TRBJ1-6, with unresolved D. V dropped 5 bases and J dropped 7 bases, with 12 bases sitting between them. The CDR3 extends over 14 amino acids. CDR1 is KGHSH, CDR2 LQKENI, per germline. The CDR3, as DNA: TGTGCCAGCTCAGAAGACTCGGGCAATTCACCCCTCCACTTT. Its translation: CASSEDSGNSPLHF.

This clonotype was seen at least ten times. V usage is TRBV7-3 and J usage is TRBJ2-3; D is ambiguous. The CDR3 is 14 residues long. The V and J ends lost 2 bases and 2 bases respectively, with 8 bases between them. CDR1 is SGHTA, CDR2 FQGTGA, per germline. The chain's CDR3 is CASSLERSTDTQYF. The CDR3 DNA reads as TGTGCCAGCAGCTTAGAACGATCCACAGATACGCAGTATTTT. Combining the CDR3 with reference TRBV7-3 and TRBJ2-3 gives the whole variable domain GAGVSQTPSNKVTEKGKYVELRCDPISGHTALYWYRQSLGQGPEFLIYFQGTGAADDSGLPNDRFFAVRPEGSVSTLKIQRTERGDSAVYLCASSLERSTDTQYFGPGTRLTVL.

This clonotype is categorized as medium-sized. V usage is TRBV3-1 and J usage is TRBJ2-5; perhaps TRBD2 as D (5 bases). Germline-derived CDR1 and CDR2 are LGHDT and YNNKEL (reference sequence). This CDR3 spans 16 amino acids. Trimming took 0 bases from V and 5 from J, leaving 16 bases between them. The CDR3 loop reads CASSQDLGGNEETQYF. The DNA of the CDR3 is TGTGCCAGCAGCCAAGATCTAGGAGGTAATGAGGAGACCCAGTACTTC.

This clonotype was picked up many times. The chain joins TRBV27 to TRBJ2-1, with D perhaps assigned TRBD1 or TRBD2 (6 bases each). Germline CDR1 and CDR2: MNHEY and SMNVEV (reference sequence). The CDR3 is made up of 16 amino acids. V lost 3 bases and J lost 0, with 12 bases in between. The CDR3 loop is CASSFPGASSYNEQFF. In DNA form, the CDR3 reads TGTGCCAGCAGTTTCCCGGGGGCCAGCTCCTACAATGAGCAGTTCTTC.

This clonotype has ten or more counts. The J gene is TRBJ2-5, the V gene TRBV12-3 or TRBV12-4; TRBD1 aligns across 11 bases. CDR3 length: 15 amino acids. Trimming removed 1 base from V and 4 bases from J; junction bases left unmatched: 2. The CDR3, as DNA: TGTGCCAGCAGTTTAGAAGGGACAGGGGGAGAGACCCAGTACTTC. As protein: CASSLEGTGGETQYF.

As regards this clonotype: This may arise from a read error, as a much more abundant clone is one base away. This sequence joins TRBV7-3 and TRBJ2-7, with 9 bases aligning to TRBD1. The CDR3 sequence is 14 residues long. V was pared by 5 bases and J by 6 bases, with 8 bases of the junction left unmatched. Germline-derived CDR1 and CDR2 are SGHTA and FQGTGA. CDR3 in amino acids: CASSPLPGQGEQYF. CDR3 DNA: TGTGCCAGCAGCCCCTTACCGGGACAGGGCGAGCAGTACTTC.

Many counts were recorded for this clonotype. J is TRBJ1-1 and V is TRBV6-1; 11 nucleotides agree with TRBD1. The CDR3 is made up of 13 amino acids. The germline gives CDR1 MNHNS, CDR2 SASEGT. The trim removed 5 bases at V and 6 bases at J, leaving 2 bases unmatched. CDR3 in amino acids: CASSRGQGAEAFF. CDR3 nucleotides: TGTGCCAGCAGTAGGGGACAGGGGGCTGAAGCTTTCTTT.

CDR3: CASSIAGNTGSYTF. DNA for the CDR3: TGTGCCAGTAGTATAGCGGGGAACACCGGCAGCTACACCTTC. This chain links TRBV19 with TRBJ1-2, with D unresolved. Germline CDR1 reads LNHDA; CDR2 reads SQIVND (reference sequence). This CDR3 is 14 amino acids long. Trimming stripped 1 base from V and 9 bases from J, with 15 bases between.

The chain links TRBV28 to TRBJ1-1; 12 bases line up with TRBD1. CDR1 MDHEN and CDR2 SYDVKM come from the germline V gene. The CDR3 totals 15 residues. J gave up 6 bases and V 8 bases, and 10 bases lay outside the gene matches. CDR3 bases: TGTGCCAGCCGCCCTCCCGGGACAGGGGGCTCTGAAGCTTTCTTT. Protein product: CASRPPGTGGSEAFF.

V usage is TRBV7-9 and J usage is TRBJ2-5; 7 nucleotides match TRBD1. The CDR3 runs to 15 residues. Germline CDR1 and CDR2: SEHNR and FQNEAQ (reference sequence). Trimming cost V 3 bases and J 2 bases; bases outside gene matches: 6. The CDR3 sequence is CASSLGQYLQETQYF. DNA of the CDR3: TGTGCCAGCAGCTTGGGACAGTACCTACAAGAGACCCAGTACTTC.

This clonotype was seen ten or more times. The chain is built from TRBV6-4 and TRBJ2-3; 8 bases line up with TRBD2. The germline CDR1 and CDR2 sequences are MRHNA and SNTAGT. The CDR3 totals 14 residues. V shed 4 bases, J shed 0 bases, and the junction held 0 bases outside the gene matches. In DNA, the CDR3 is TGTGCCAGCAGTGCTAGCGGGAGCACAGATACGCAGTATTTT. Protein sequence: CASSASGSTDTQYF.

The rearrangement uses TRBV20-1 and TRBJ2-7; TRBD2 matches 12 bases. There are 17 residues in the CDR3. Unmatched junction bases numbered 8, after V lost 0 bases and J lost 2 bases. From germline, CDR1 is DFQATT and CDR2 SNEGSKA (reference sequence). CDR3 coding DNA: TGCAGTGCTAGAGATCTGACTAGCGGGAGAGGTCCCTACGAGCAGTACTTC. Encoded protein: CSARDLTSGRGPYEQYF.